The 3 T cell receptor beta chains listed next were all sequenced from one sample in a study of cytomegalovirus exposure and HLA in healthy donors. A multiplex PCR was run with 60 Vbeta primers and 13 Jbeta primers. Repertoires were generated with immunoSEQ multiplex PCR, while TCRdb's copy carries only in-frame clones and drops some. Here the sample spans roughly 81,000 clones, 79% being singletons. Sequencing used PBMCs. The receptors stem from a man aged 30-40 years in good health and CMV-seronegative.

This clone was observed a handful of times. This chain joins TRBV7-2 and TRBJ2-3, with 8 bases aligning to TRBD1. This CDR3 has 13 amino acids. V gave up 5 bases and J gave up 5 bases; unmatched junction bases: 3. The germline V gene encodes CDR1 SGHTA and CDR2 FQGNSA. CDR3 sequence (DNA): TGTGCCAGCAGCGGACAGGGAGGAGATACGCAGTATTTT. As protein: CASSGQGGDTQYF.

This clone turned up a few times. The rearrangement uses TRBV6-6 and TRBJ2-7, with 7 bases identical to TRBD1. Germline V CDR1 and CDR2: MNHNY, SVGAGI (reference sequence). V shed 7 bases, J shed 6 bases, and the junction held 9 bases outside the gene matches. CDR3 size: 13 residues. The CDR3 bases are TGTGCCAGCAACGCCAAAGGGGGCGGCGAGCAGTACTTC. Encoded protein: CASNAKGGGEQYF.

This sequence joins TRBV18 and TRBJ1-5; unclear D gene. The CDR3 sequence is 13 residues long. Germline CDR1 and CDR2: KGHSH and LQKENI. Trimming took 1 base from V and 5 from J, leaving 6 bases between them. CDR3 region: CASSPRGDQPQHF. The CDR3 nucleotides read TGTGCCAGCTCACCACGGGGAGATCAGCCCCAGCATTTT.